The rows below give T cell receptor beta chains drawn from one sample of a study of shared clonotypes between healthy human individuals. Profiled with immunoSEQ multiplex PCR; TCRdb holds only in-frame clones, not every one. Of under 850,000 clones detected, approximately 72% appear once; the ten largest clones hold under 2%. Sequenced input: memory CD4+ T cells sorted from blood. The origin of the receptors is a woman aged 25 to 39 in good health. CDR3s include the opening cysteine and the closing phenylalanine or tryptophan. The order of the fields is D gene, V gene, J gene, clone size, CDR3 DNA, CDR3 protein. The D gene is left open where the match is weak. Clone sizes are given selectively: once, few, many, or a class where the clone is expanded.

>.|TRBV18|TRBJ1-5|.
TGTGCCAGCTCACGGGGACGGTCAAATCAGCCCCAGCATTTT
CASSRGRSNQPQHF
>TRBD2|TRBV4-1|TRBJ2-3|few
TGCGCCAGCAGCCAGGCAATTTACAGGGGAATTAGCGGGGGAGACACAGATACGCAGTATTTT
CASSQAIYRGISGGDTDTQYF
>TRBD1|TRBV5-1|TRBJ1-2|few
TGCGCCAGCAGCCTGAGAACCGGGACAGGGGGCGACTATGGCTACACCTTC
CASSLRTGTGGDYGYTF
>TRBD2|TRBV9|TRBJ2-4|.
TGTGCCAGCAGCGTAGGGGGACTAGCGGGAGTGCTAGGCAAAAACATTCAGTACTTC
CASSVGGLAGVLGKNIQYF
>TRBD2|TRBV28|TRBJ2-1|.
TGTGCCAGCATCGAAGGCGGCGGGGGCTCCTACAATGAGCAGTTCTTC
CASIEGGGGSYNEQFF
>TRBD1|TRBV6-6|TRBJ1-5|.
TGTGCCAGCAGTTACGCGGGACAGGGAAGCAATCAGCCCCAGCATTTT
CASSYAGQGSNQPQHF
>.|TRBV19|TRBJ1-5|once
TGTGCCAGTAGTATGTTATCAGGCACGACTAGAGGGCCCCAGCATTTT
CASSMLSGTTRGPQHF
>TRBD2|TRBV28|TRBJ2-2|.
TGTGCCAGCAGGCCGGGAGGTATCACCGGGGAGCTGTTTTTT
CASRPGGITGELFF
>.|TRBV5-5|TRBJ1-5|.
TGTGCCAGCAGCTTGATTCCCGAAGGTCAGCCCCAGCATTTT
CASSLIPEGQPQHF
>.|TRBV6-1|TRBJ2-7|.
TGTGCCAGCAGTCTGGAGGGGGGATACGAGCAGTACTTC
CASSLEGGYEQYF
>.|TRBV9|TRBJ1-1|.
TGTGCCAGCAGCGTCACTCCGAACACTGAAGCTTTCTTT
CASSVTPNTEAFF
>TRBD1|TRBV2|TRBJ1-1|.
TGTGCCAGTATTCCATTAGGACAGGGATCTGGCACTGAAGCTTTCTTT
CASIPLGQGSGTEAFF
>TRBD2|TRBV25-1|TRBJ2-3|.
TGTGCCAGCAGTCCCCCTTTCGCGGGAGATGGGGCAGATACGCAGTATTTT
CASSPPFAGDGADTQYF
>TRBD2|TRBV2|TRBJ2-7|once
TGTGCCAGCAGCGCGACTAGCGGGGGTGAGCAGTACTTC
CASSATSGGEQYF
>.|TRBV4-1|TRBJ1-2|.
TGCGCCAGCAGCCAAGATAGAGTGGGGAACTATGGCTACACCTTC
CASSQDRVGNYGYTF
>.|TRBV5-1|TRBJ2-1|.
TGCGCCAGCAGCCTCGACAGAGGCTCCTACAATGAGCAGTTCTTC
CASSLDRGSYNEQFF
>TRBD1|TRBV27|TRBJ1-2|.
TGTGCCAGCAGGTTTGTCGCCAGGGGGAACTATGGCTACACCTTC
CASRFVARGNYGYTF
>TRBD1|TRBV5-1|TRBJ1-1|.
TGCGCCAGCAGTTTGACAGGGGACACTGAAGCTTTCTTT
CASSLTGDTEAFF
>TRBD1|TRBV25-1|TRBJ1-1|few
TGTGCCAGAGACAGGGAAACACCTGAAGCTTTCTTT
CARDRETPEAFF
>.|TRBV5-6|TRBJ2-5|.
TGTGCCAGCAGCTTGACGGGAGACCTGGGGGAGACCCAGTACTTC
CASSLTGDLGETQYF
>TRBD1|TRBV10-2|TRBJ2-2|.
TGCGCCAGCAGGGATGGGACAGGGGCATTCTCCGGGGAGCTGTTTTTT
CASRDGTGAFSGELFF
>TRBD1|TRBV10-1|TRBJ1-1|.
TGCGCCAGCAGCCCACTGACAGGGGTGAGGACTGAAGCTTTCTTT
CASSPLTGVRTEAFF
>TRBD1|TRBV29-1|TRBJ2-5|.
TGCAGCGTTAAAGGGGGCCTAAATCAAGAGACCCAGTACTTC
CSVKGGLNQETQYF
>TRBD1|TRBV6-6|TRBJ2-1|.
TGTGCCAGCAGTTATGAGGGACAGGGTAACAATGAGCAGTTCTTC
CASSYEGQGNNEQFF
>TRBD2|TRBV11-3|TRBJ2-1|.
TGTGCCAGCAGCTGGCGAAGCGGGGAGGGGAATGAGCAGTTCTTC
CASSWRSGEGNEQFF
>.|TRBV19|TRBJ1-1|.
TGTGCCAGTAGTATAGCCACAGGAGGATCTGAAGCTTTCTTT
CASSIATGGSEAFF
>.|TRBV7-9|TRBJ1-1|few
TGTGCCAGCAGCCCACCCTTAAGGGTAGGGAACACTGAAGCTTTCTTT
CASSPPLRVGNTEAFF
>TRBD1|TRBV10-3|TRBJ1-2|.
TGTGCCATCAGTGAGCAAGGACAGGGCGGCTACACCTTC
CAISEQGQGGYTF
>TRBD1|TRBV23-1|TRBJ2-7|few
TGCGCCAGCACCACCCAGGACAGGGGGATCCACGAGCAGTACTTC
CASTTQDRGIHEQYF
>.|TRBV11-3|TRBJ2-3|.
TGTGCCAGCAGCTCTCCAGGGGCAGATACGCAGTATTTT
CASSSPGADTQYF
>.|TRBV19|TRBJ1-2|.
TGTGCCAGTAGGACCCAGGGGCGCTTCTATGGCTACACCTTC
CASRTQGRFYGYTF
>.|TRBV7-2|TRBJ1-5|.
TGTGCCAGCAGCTTAACAACCGATCAGCCCCAGCATTTT
CASSLTTDQPQHF
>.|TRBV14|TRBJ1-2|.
TGTGCCAGCAGCCAAGGGCCTATTCTCTATGGCTACACCTTC
CASSQGPILYGYTF
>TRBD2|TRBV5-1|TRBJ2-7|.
TGCGCCAGCAGGCGACTAGCGGGGAGCTACGAGCAGTACTTC
CASRRLAGSYEQYF
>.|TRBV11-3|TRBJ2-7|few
TGTGCCAGCTTTATTGTGGGTAGCACCTACGAGCAGTACTTC
CASFIVGSTYEQYF
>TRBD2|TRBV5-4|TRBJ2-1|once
TGTGCCAGCAGCGGGGGACTAGCGGGAGGAAAGGGGAATGAGCAGTTCTTC
CASSGGLAGGKGNEQFF
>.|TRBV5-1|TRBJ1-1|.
TGCGCCAGCAAAAACGGACCGATGAACACTGAAGCTTTCTTT
CASKNGPMNTEAFF
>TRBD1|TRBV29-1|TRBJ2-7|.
TGCAGCGCCAGGGACAGGGGGTCCCTCTACGAGCAGTACTTC
CSARDRGSLYEQYF
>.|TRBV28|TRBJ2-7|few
TGTGCCAGCAGTGGGCCGGAGGTGGACGAGCAGTACTTC
CASSGPEVDEQYF